This T cell receptor (beta chain) was identified during a study of blood T cell repertoires in COVID-19. On the study more broadly: Both acute and convalescent COVID-19 samples were obtained from the United States, Italy and Spain.

Assay used: immunoSEQ multiplex PCR; TCRdb lists only in-frame clones, some missing. This table holds some 250,000 clones, 80% to 85% found once. Trimming removed 8 bases from V and 5 bases from J, with 15 bases in between. The CDR3 has 13 amino acids. Germline V gene data show CDR1 as SGHAT and CDR2 as FQNNGV. The chain employs TRBV11-2 and TRBJ1-2, with D possibly TRBD1 on 6 matching bases. This clonotype originated in a woman in her fifties or sixties with active or convalescent COVID-19. Sequenced: peripheral blood. The CDR3 DNA follows: TGTGCCAGCGGCACAGGGATAGGGTATGGCTACACCTTC. Translating it yields CASGTGIGYGYTF.